Following are 5 T cell receptor beta chains from one sample sequenced in a study of T cell responses to AZD1222 COVID-19 vaccine. The method was immunoSEQ multiplex PCR; TCRdb's version includes in-frame clones alone and lacks a portion of them. The sample holds 150,000 to 200,000 clones, about 90% seen once. Sequencing used peripheral blood, obtained on day 0 of AZD1222 vaccination. The receptor source for this set is an adult in good health.

The V and J genes are TRBV7-9 and TRBJ1-2; TRBD1 matches at 9 bases. Trimming took 3 bases from V and 4 from J; bases not matched to a gene: 3. The germline gives CDR1 SEHNR, CDR2 FQNEAQ (reference sequence). The CDR3 runs 14 residues. Here the CDR3 reads CASSLGQGFYGYTF. The DNA for the CDR3 is TGTGCCAGCAGCTTGGGACAGGGTTTCTATGGCTACACCTTC. The full variable domain, completed using reference TRBV7-9 and TRBJ1-2, is DTGVSQNPRHKITKRGQNVTFRCDPISEHNRLYWYRQTLGQGPEFLTYFQNEAQLEKSRLLSDRFSAERPKGSFSTLEIQRTEQGDSAMYLCASSLGQGFYGYTFGSGTRLTVV.

Many counts were recorded for this clone. The chain combines TRBV7-2 with TRBJ1-1; TRBD1 matches 7 bases. Losses at the gene ends were 0 bases for V and 4 bases for J; bases not matched to a gene: 11. Looked up from germline, CDR1 is SGHTA and CDR2 is FQGNSA. The CDR3 consists of 17 residues. The CDR3 DNA reads TGTGCCAGCAGCTTAGCTTTTAGAACAGGGGTGAGCACTGAAGCTTTCTTT. As protein: CASSLAFRTGVSTEAFF.

The chain links TRBV18 to TRBJ2-3, with a weak D call TRBD2 (6 bases). CDR1 is KGHSH, CDR2 LQKENI, per germline. The CDR3 runs to 16 residues. Between the trimmed V and J ends, which lost 3 bases and 6 bases, there was a span of 19 bases. The CDR3 nucleotides are TGTGCCAGCTCACCTCTCGGGACTGCGGGTAGGGATACGCAGTATTTT. It encodes CASSPLGTAGRDTQYF.

The rearrangement links TRBV19 to TRBJ1-2; the match to TRBD1 covers 7 bases. Losses at the gene ends were 5 bases for V and 0 bases for J; bases not matched to a gene: 24. Germline V lookup: CDR1 LNHDA, CDR2 SQIVND (reference sequence). The CDR3 runs to 21 residues. CDR3 loop: CASSPSAPIPTRQGANYGYTF. The DNA of the CDR3 is TGTGCCAGTAGTCCTTCTGCCCCTATACCCACCCGACAGGGTGCTAACTATGGCTACACCTTC.

The rearrangement links TRBV7-9 to TRBJ1-5, with D perhaps TRBD1 (5 bases). V was trimmed by 1 base and J by 2 bases, leaving 9 bases between them. This CDR3 spans 15 amino acids. Germline CDR1 is SEHNR and CDR2 is FQNEAQ (reference sequence). The CDR3 is CASSLDQGGNQPQHF. The CDR3 DNA is TGTGCCAGCAGCTTAGATCAGGGTGGCAATCAGCCCCAGCATTTT. The full variable domain, completed using reference TRBV7-9 and TRBJ1-5, is DTGVSQNPRHKITKRGQNVTFRCDPISEHNRLYWYRQTLGQGPEFLTYFQNEAQLEKSRLLSDRFSAERPKGSFSTLEIQRTEQGDSAMYLCASSLDQGGNQPQHFGDGTRLSIL.